One and the same sample provided the 2 T cell receptor beta chains below, sequenced in a study of human T cells and chemical hapten exposure. Time point indicated: patch test 1, 2 weeks after DPC sensitization. The treatment here: therapeutic diphenylcyclopropenone sensitization with weekly scalp DPC. TCRdb re-derived calls from the RACE reads in MiXCR, one entry per CDR3 protein. The table lists around 71,000 distinct CDR3 sequences, 9.8% of them singletons. The sequencing used whole blood, collected in connection with sensitization to the hapten diphenylcyclopropenone (DPC). The receptors originated from a middle-aged woman with alopecia areata. Some clones in this sample may be carry-over from other donors' samples.

This clonotype was observed at least ten times. V is TRBV27 and J is TRBJ1-5; D possibly corresponds to TRBD1 (5 bases). Trimming cost V 2 bases and J 5 bases, with 7 bases left between them. In germline, CDR1 is MNHEY, CDR2 SMNVEV (reference sequence). The CDR3 has 13 residues. CDR3 sequence: CASSLGAYQPQHF. CDR3 coding DNA: TGTGCCAGCAGTTTAGGGGCCTATCAGCCCCAGCATTTT.

CDR3 protein: CASSLATGGSPLHF. DNA of the CDR3: TGCGCCAGCAGCTTGGCGACAGGGGGGTCACCCCTCCACTTT. The chain employs TRBV5-1 and TRBJ1-6, with TRBD1 matching 9 bases. With 0 bases clipped from V and 10 bases from J, the junction kept 2 bases outside the gene matches. Germline V gene data show CDR1 as SGHRS and CDR2 as YFSETQ. The CDR3 covers 14 residues.